This entry lists 17 T cell receptor beta chains sequenced from one sample in a study of Graves' ophthalmopathy and Graves' hyperthyroidism. RNA transcripts served as template for amplifying TCR beta CDR3 sequences. Amplification began with first-round RT-PCR using HTBI primers, then second-round multiplex PCR was performed. TCRdb independently ran MiXCR on the multiplex PCR reads; one entry per CDR3 protein. The table shows 600,000 to 950,000 distinct CDR3 sequences, with approximately 40% occurring only once. The sequenced sample consisted of peripheral blood. Every receptor here comes from an adult man with Graves' ophthalmopathy.

This clonotype was observed a handful of times. The chain combines TRBV10-3 with TRBJ2-5; 10 nucleotides line up with TRBD2. The V and J ends lost 10 bases and 5 bases, in that order; junction bases with no gene match: 10. Germline V gene data show CDR1 as ENHRY and CDR2 as SYGVKD. This CDR3 has 14 residues. The CDR3 spells CASGPSGRWETQYF. In DNA form, the CDR3 reads TGTGCCAGCGGCCCTAGCGGGAGATGGGAGACCCAGTACTTC.

The chain recombines TRBV29-1 with TRBJ1-2, with 12 bases fitting TRBD1. J lost 4 bases, V lost 6 bases, and 6 bases had no gene match. Germline CDR1 is SQVTM and CDR2 is ANQGSEA. This CDR3 region has 14 residues. CDR3 loop: CSVGTGGDRYGYTF. In nucleotides, the CDR3 is TGCAGCGTCGGGACAGGGGGCGATCGCTATGGCTACACCTTC.

This clonotype was recorded once. This chain connects TRBV29-1 to TRBJ2-7; TRBD2 aligns across 15 bases. The CDR3 is 16 residues long. V lost 3 bases and J lost 2; bases outside the gene matches: 5. CDR1 SQVTM and CDR2 ANQGSEA come from the germline V gene. In DNA, the CDR3 is TGCAGCGTTGAGGGACTAGCGGGGGGACTAACCTACGAGCAGTACTTC. The encoded protein is CSVEGLAGGLTYEQYF.

As concerns this clonotype: This may stem from a read error, because a much larger clone lies one nucleotide away. This chain connects TRBV10-2 to TRBJ1-5; D may be TRBD1 (6 bases). There are 13 residues in the CDR3. Per the germline V gene, CDR1 is WSHSY and CDR2 is SAAADI. The CDR3: CSSRGQINQPQHF. The CDR3 region has the DNA TGCTCCAGCAGAGGACAGATCAATCAGCCCCAGCATTTT.

This clonotype was detected ten times or more. The V gene is TRBV9, the J gene TRBJ2-5; 12 bases are shared with TRBD1. The CDR3 is 16 amino acids. Germline V gene sequence: CDR1 SGDLS, CDR2 YYNGEE. After removal of 4 bases from V and 5 bases from J, the junction contained 9 bases not matched to a gene. CDR3 loop: CASSLTGTGGRETQYF. As DNA, the CDR3 is TGTGCCAGCAGCCTAACCGGGACAGGGGGCCGGGAGACCCAGTACTTC.

This chain connects TRBV2 to TRBJ1-1, with D hard to call. There are 13 residues in the CDR3. Looked up from germline, CDR1 is SNHLY and CDR2 is FYNNEI. V was pared by 0 bases and J by 3 bases, with 5 bases between. The CDR3 region is CASSEALDTEAFF. The DNA for the CDR3 is TGTGCCAGCAGTGAAGCCCTGGACACTGAAGCTTTCTTT. The full variable domain, its missing parts supplied by reference TRBV2 and TRBJ1-1, is EPEVTQTPSHQVTQMGQEVILRCVPISNHLYFYWYRQILGQKVEFLVSFYNNEISEKSEIFDDQFSVERPDGSNFTLKIRSTKLEDSAMYFCASSEALDTEAFFGQGTRLTVV.

This clonotype was counted many times. In nucleotides, the CDR3 is TGTGCCAGCAGCTTCAAACAGGGCAATCAGCCCCAGCATTTT. This codes for CASSFKQGNQPQHF. The chain has TRBV7-2 and TRBJ1-5; D is possibly TRBD1 (5 bases). Germline loops: CDR1 SGHTA, CDR2 FQGNSA. The CDR3 sequence is 14 residues long. V dropped 3 bases and J dropped 2 bases, with 8 bases sitting between them.

This clonotype came up a few times. The chain links TRBV7-9 to TRBJ1-4; D remains unclear. V lost 8 bases and J lost 6, with 19 bases in between. The CDR3 spans 15 residues. CDR1 SEHNR and CDR2 FQNEAQ come from the germline V gene (reference sequence). The DNA for the CDR3 is TGTGCCAGCTACCACCTAGAGGGCGGGTATGAAAAACTGTTTTTT. Amino acids: CASYHLEGGYEKLFF.

This clonotype was seen a handful of times. The J gene is TRBJ1-2, the V gene TRBV20-1; 8 nucleotides match TRBD1. J gave up 5 bases and V 1 base, and 6 bases lay outside the gene matches. Germline V gene sequence: CDR1 DFQATT, CDR2 SNEGSKA (reference sequence). The CDR3 is made up of 14 amino acids. DNA for the CDR3: TGCAGTGCTAGAGGGACAGGGCGAGCGTATGGCTACACCTTC. This sequence encodes CSARGTGRAYGYTF.

This clonotype was recorded only once. Because the CDR3 is missing its conserved closing phenylalanine or tryptophan, this is likely a read error. The DNA is omitted, as the CDR3 cannot be located on it reliably, and the CDR3 follows TCRdb's listing. The chain recombines TRBV7-9 with TRBJ2-5; no check of the table's D call, TRBD1, against the DNA was made. The CDR3 length equals 9 residues, ends included. Germline-derived CDR1 and CDR2 are SEHNR and FQNEAQ (reference sequence). This CDR3 reads CASSHGDRM.

This clonotype was recorded at least ten times. This rearrangement joins TRBV19 to TRBJ1-2, with D tentatively TRBD1 (6 bases). This CDR3 contains 14 residues. Germline V gene lookup returns CDR1 LNHDA and CDR2 SQIVND (reference sequence). V lost 9 bases and J lost 5, with 19 bases in between. The CDR3 loop reads CASTRADRFYGYTF. The CDR3 DNA reads TGTGCCAGCACCCGTGCGGACAGATTTTATGGCTACACCTTC.

This sequence joins TRBV5-6 and TRBJ2-7; D may be TRBD1 (6 bases). The CDR3 has 15 amino acids. Germline V gene data show CDR1 as SGHDT and CDR2 as YYEEEE. Trimming took 3 bases from V and 3 from J, leaving 16 bases between them. The CDR3 sequence is CASSWLSGTIYEQYF. The CDR3 DNA reads TGTGCCAGCAGCTGGTTATCCGGGACAATCTACGAGCAGTACTTC.

This clonotype was found many times. This chain connects TRBV9 to TRBJ1-6; TRBD1 might be the D (5 bases). Trimming stripped 0 bases from V and 8 bases from J, with 6 bases between. The CDR3 extends over 13 amino acids. From germline, CDR1 is SGDLS and CDR2 YYNGEE. The CDR3 is CASSVEGYSPLHF. The CDR3, as DNA: TGTGCCAGCAGCGTAGAGGGGTATTCACCCCTCCACTTT.

This clonotype was observed a few times. This rearrangement joins TRBV7-9 to TRBJ2-7; D might be TRBD1 (5 bases). The ends were cut back, 3 bases at V and 6 bases at J, with 12 bases in the middle. CDR3 length: 13 amino acids. Germline CDR1 SEHNR, CDR2 FQNEAQ (reference sequence). CDR3 DNA sequence: TGTGCCAGCAGCTTTTCCAGGGCAGGCGAGCAGTACTTC. The encoded protein is CASSFSRAGEQYF.

Concerning this clonotype: This may arise from a read error, as a much more abundant clone is one base away. The chain couples TRBV29-1 to TRBJ1-1; 9 bases are shared with TRBD1. CDR1 is SQVTM, CDR2 ANQGSEA, per germline. This CDR3 is built from 17 residues. Trimming took 3 bases from V and 3 from J; bases not matched to a gene: 14. CDR3 loop: CSVDDRFSQGAYTEAFF. The CDR3 bases are TGCAGCGTTGATGATCGGTTTTCACAGGGGGCTTACACTGAAGCTTTCTTT.

This clonotype was recorded at least ten times. J is TRBJ1-1 and V is TRBV20-1; no definite D call. Trimming pared 6 bases from V and 1 base from J, leaving 12 bases between. CDR1 and CDR2 from the germline V gene are DFQATT and SNEGSKA (reference sequence). The CDR3 extends over 13 amino acids. The CDR3 DNA reads as TGCAGTGCCTATCCTCCTGGGAACACTGAAGCTTTCTTT. Translated: CSAYPPGNTEAFF.

The J gene is TRBJ1-2, the V gene TRBV28, with 9 bases aligning to TRBD1. The CDR3 is 15 residues long. V shed 2 bases, J shed 1 base, and the junction held 2 bases outside the gene matches. The V gene's germline CDR1 is MDHEN and CDR2 SYDVKM. The CDR3 spells CASSLKGQGNYGYTF. The CDR3 DNA reads TGTGCCAGCAGTTTAAAGGGACAGGGTAACTATGGCTACACCTTC.